Following are 13 T cell receptor beta chains from one sample sequenced in a study of CD8+ T cells in alopecia areata. RNA was extracted and reverse transcribed into cDNA as the sequencing template. Assay used: immunoSEQ multiplex PCR; TCRdb lists only in-frame clones, some missing. The repertoire consists of 90,000 to 120,000 clones, with over 80% occurring once and the leading ten covering around 25%. Stated treatment: oral pan-JAK inhibitor, 5-10 mg twice daily. The source material was CD8+ T cells sorted from blood, sampled at week 24, from a patient treated with tofacitinib. Source of these receptors: a human donor with alopecia areata.

The chain carries TRBV19 and TRBJ2-7, with 7 bases identical to TRBD1. CDR3 size: 14 residues. Losses at the gene ends were 4 bases for V and 2 bases for J; bases not matched to a gene: 5. Germline values: CDR1 LNHDA, CDR2 SQIVND (reference sequence). The CDR3 DNA sequence: TGTGCCAGTAGTACTAGGGACAGCCCCTACGAGCAGTACTTC. It yields the protein CASSTRDSPYEQYF.

In nucleotides, the CDR3 is TGCAGCGTTGAGCTATCTAGCGGGGTAACCGGCAATGAGCAGTTCTTC. Protein sequence: CSVELSSGVTGNEQFF. The chain is built from TRBV29-1 and TRBJ2-1; 9 bases are a match to TRBD2. CDR3 length: 16 residues. Trimming at V came to 3 bases and at J to 6 bases, leaving 12 bases not matched to a gene. Germline V CDR1 and CDR2: SQVTM, ANQGSEA.

The V and J genes are TRBV2 and TRBJ1-2; D remains unclear. Germline assignment: CDR1 SNHLY and CDR2 FYNNEI. The length of the CDR3 is 13 residues. The V and J ends lost 7 bases and 5 bases respectively, with 14 bases between them. CDR3 region: CASNLALGYGYTF. The CDR3, as DNA: TGTGCCAGCAATCTGGCGCTTGGGTATGGCTACACCTTC.

This rearrangement joins TRBV5-4 to TRBJ2-3; 9 bases agree with TRBD1. The V and J ends lost 0 bases and 4 bases, in that order; junction bases with no gene match: 9. The CDR3 consists of 17 residues. Germline V gives CDR1 SGHNT, CDR2 YYREEE (reference sequence). CDR3 DNA sequence: TGTGCCAGCAGCTTGGGGGGGACAGGGTACCGGGCAGATACGCAGTATTTT. It encodes CASSLGGTGYRADTQYF.

This clone showed up just once. The genes are TRBV7-9 and TRBJ2-3; D possibly corresponds to TRBD2 (5 bases). CDR1 is SEHNR, CDR2 FQNEAQ, per germline (reference sequence). This CDR3 has 15 amino acids. Trimming cost V 8 bases and J 9 bases, with 24 bases left between them. In DNA form, the CDR3 reads TGTGCCAGCCGCAAAAAGGACTCTAGTTCTGGGACGCAGTATTTT. Its translation is CASRKKDSSSGTQYF.

The chain couples TRBV19 to TRBJ2-2; D is uncertain. Trimming cost V 8 bases and J 5 bases, with 12 bases left between them. Germline loops: CDR1 LNHDA, CDR2 SQIVND (reference sequence). This CDR3 comprises 13 residues. CDR3 in amino acids: CASATDTTGELFF. CDR3 sequence (DNA): TGTGCCAGTGCCACAGATACGACCGGGGAGCTGTTTTTT.

The rearrangement links TRBV6-6 to TRBJ2-1; D is possibly TRBD2 (6 bases). The CDR3 is made up of 16 amino acids. CDR1 and CDR2 (germline): MNHNY, SVGAGI (reference sequence). V was clipped by 2 bases and J by 3 bases, with 14 bases between them. CDR3 coding DNA: TGTGCCAGCAGTTACGGGGGGTCAGGGCGCTACAATGAGCAGTTCTTC. It translates to CASSYGGSGRYNEQFF.

The chain has TRBV7-9 and TRBJ1-1; D unresolved. Trimming shortened V by 8 bases and J by 1 base, and 17 bases separated the two germline ends. There are 15 residues in the CDR3. Per the germline V gene, CDR1 is SEHNR and CDR2 is FQNEAQ (reference sequence). The CDR3: CASRGRASRNTEAFF. In nucleotides, the CDR3 is TGTGCCAGCCGGGGTAGGGCCTCTAGGAACACTGAAGCTTTCTTT.

This chain links TRBV5-6 with TRBJ1-1; unclear D gene. The CDR3 has 13 residues. Trimming left V 3 bases short and J 4 bases short, with 10 bases between. Germline loops: CDR1 SGHDT, CDR2 YYEEEE. Here the CDR3 reads CASSSTYSTEAFF. The CDR3 DNA follows: TGTGCCAGCAGCTCCACTTACTCCACTGAAGCTTTCTTT.

This clone came up once. This rearrangement joins TRBV2 to TRBJ2-3; 7 nucleotides agree with TRBD1. The CDR3 runs 12 residues. Germline CDR1 reads SNHLY; CDR2 reads FYNNEI. Trimming cost V 9 bases and J 0 bases; bases outside gene matches: 0. CDR3 coding DNA: TGTGCCAGGACAGGGAGCACAGATACGCAGTATTTT. Translation gives CARTGSTDTQYF.

The chain is built from TRBV11-3 and TRBJ2-2; D is ambiguous. Germline assignment: CDR1 SGHNT and CDR2 YENEEA. V lost 5 bases to trimming and J lost 3 bases, with 4 bases between them. The CDR3 extends over 12 amino acids. This CDR3 reads CASSPYTGELFF. In nucleotides, the CDR3 is TGTGCCAGCAGCCCGTACACCGGGGAGCTGTTTTTT. The full variable domain, in which reference TRBV11-3 and TRBJ2-2 provide the parts outside the CDR3, is EAGVVQSPRYKIIEKKQPVAFWCNPISGHNTLYWYLQNLGQGPELLIRYENEEAVDDSQLPKDRFSAERLKGVDSTLKIQPAELGDSAVYLCASSPYTGELFFGEGSRLTVL.

The chain joins TRBV7-9 to TRBJ2-1; TRBD2 might be the D (6 bases). Trimming left V 5 bases short and J 7 bases short, with 9 bases between. Germline values: CDR1 SEHNR, CDR2 FQNEAQ (reference sequence). The CDR3 sequence is 12 residues long. CDR3 in DNA: TGTGCCAGCAGCCCGGGGGTGAATGAGCAGTTCTTC. It is translated as CASSPGVNEQFF.

The chain employs TRBV19 and TRBJ2-2, with unresolved D. The CDR3 is made up of 12 amino acids. Germline V gene data show CDR1 as LNHDA and CDR2 as SQIVND (reference sequence). Trimming shortened V by 7 bases and J by 5 bases, and 8 bases separated the two germline ends. This chain's CDR3 is CASIRSTGELFF. The CDR3 DNA follows: TGTGCCAGTATAAGGAGTACCGGGGAGCTGTTTTTT.